Given below is one T cell receptor beta chain in context. Its antigen is unidentified. Germline CDR1 MDHEN, CDR2 SYDVKM. V was shortened by 2 bases and J by 6 bases, with 11 bases between the two germline ends. The CDR3 has 14 amino acids. This entry is derived from a study of T cell responses to AZD1222 COVID-19 vaccine. Points from the study as a whole: Spike-specific TCR breadth and depth went up after people got two AZD1222 doses. Reports indicate that nearly half of spike-specific TCRs are directed at unmutated variant regions. No repertoire was sampled before or during the peak T cell response, only after it. A mostly white British donor set with more females was recruited, and clonal diversity was possibly underestimated.

Produced via immunoSEQ multiplex PCR; TCRdb's table is partial and in-frame only. This sample carries about 200,000 clones, around 94% of them seen once, and the ten largest clones take 3.6%. The V call is TRBV28, the J call TRBJ1-5, with D tentatively TRBD1 (5 bases). This TCR derives from an adult who received the MenACWY meningococcal vaccine as a control. The specimen comprised peripheral blood, sampled 28 days after the second dose of the MenACWY control vaccine. CDR3 sequence: CASSLAQGSQPQHF. CDR3 nucleotides: TGTGCCAGCAGTTTAGCCCAGGGCAGTCAGCCCCAGCATTTT.